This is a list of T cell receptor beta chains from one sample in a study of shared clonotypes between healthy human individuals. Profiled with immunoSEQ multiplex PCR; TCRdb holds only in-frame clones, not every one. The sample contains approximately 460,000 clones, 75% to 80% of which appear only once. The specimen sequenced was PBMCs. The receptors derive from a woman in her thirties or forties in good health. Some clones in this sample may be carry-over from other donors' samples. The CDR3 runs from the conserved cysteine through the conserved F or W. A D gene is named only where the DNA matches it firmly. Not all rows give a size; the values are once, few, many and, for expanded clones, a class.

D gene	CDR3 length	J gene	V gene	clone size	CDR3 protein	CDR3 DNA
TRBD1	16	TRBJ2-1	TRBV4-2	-	CASSLKPGTGGDEQFF	TGTGCCAGCAGCCTCAAGCCCGGGACAGGGGGCGATGAGCAGTTCTTC
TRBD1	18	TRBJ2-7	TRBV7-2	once	CASSFEYSRRDRVYEQYF	TGTGCCAGCAGCTTCGAATATTCACGCCGGGACAGGGTTTACGAGCAGTACTTC
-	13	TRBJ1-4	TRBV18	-	CASSPVSNEKLFF	TGTGCCAGCTCACCTGTGTCTAATGAAAAACTGTTTTTT
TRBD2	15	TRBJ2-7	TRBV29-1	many	CSVEEIGTSGYEQYF	TGCAGCGTTGAGGAAATCGGGACTAGCGGATACGAGCAGTACTTC
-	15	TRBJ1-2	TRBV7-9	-	CASTLNRAGHYGYTF	TGTGCCAGCACCCTAAATCGGGCAGGGCACTATGGCTACACCTTC
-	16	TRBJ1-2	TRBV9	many	CASSPQGERTNYGYTF	TGTGCCAGCAGCCCACAAGGGGAAAGGACTAACTATGGCTACACCTTC
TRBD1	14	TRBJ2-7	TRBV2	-	CASSEQGARYEQYF	TGCGCCAGCAGTGAGCAGGGGGCGCGGTACGAGCAGTACTTC
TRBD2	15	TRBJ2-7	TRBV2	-	CASSEASAGEREQYF	TGTGCCAGCAGTGAAGCGTCAGCGGGAGAACGCGAGCAGTACTTC
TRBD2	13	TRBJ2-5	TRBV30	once	CAWDAGGGETQYF	TGTGCCTGGGACGCGGGAGGAGGGGAGACCCAGTACTTC
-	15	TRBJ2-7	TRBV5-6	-	CASSLAPVGSYEQYF	TGTGCCAGCAGCTTGGCCCCGGTAGGTTCCTACGAGCAGTACTTC
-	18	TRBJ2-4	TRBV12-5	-	CASGPPVRTVIAKNIQYF	TGTGCTAGTGGCCCCCCCGTCCGGACCGTAATAGCCAAAAACATTCAGTACTTC
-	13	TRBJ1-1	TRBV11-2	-	CASSLDQDTEAFF	TGTGCCAGCAGCTTAGATCAGGACACTGAAGCTTTCTTT
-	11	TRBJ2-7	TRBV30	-	CAWRETYEQYF	TGTGCCTGGAGGGAAACCTACGAGCAGTACTTC
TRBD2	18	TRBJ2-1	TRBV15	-	CATSRDPLALSSYNEQFF	TGTGCCACCAGCAGAGATCCACTAGCGTTGAGCTCCTACAATGAGCAGTTCTTC
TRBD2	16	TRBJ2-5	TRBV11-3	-	CASSIGLAGAGETQYF	TGTGCCAGCAGCATCGGACTAGCGGGGGCCGGGGAGACCCAGTACTTC
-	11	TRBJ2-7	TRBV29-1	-	CSGGGDNEQYF	TGCAGCGGTGGGGGGGACAACGAGCAGTACTTC
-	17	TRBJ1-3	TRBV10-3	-	CAISERAGGLSGNTIYF	TGTGCCATCAGTGAACGGGCGGGGGGCCTCTCTGGAAACACCATATATTTT
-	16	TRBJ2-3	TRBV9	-	CASSVGVGAGTDTQYF	TGTGCCAGCAGCGTAGGGGTGGGAGCGGGCACAGATACGCAGTATTTT
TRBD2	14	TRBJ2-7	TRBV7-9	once	CASSLGTSPYEQYF	TGTGCCAGCAGCTTAGGGACTAGCCCCTACGAGCAGTACTTC
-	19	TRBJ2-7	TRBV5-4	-	CASSFKKKGQRQKDYEQYF	TGTGCCAGCAGCTTCAAGAAAAAGGGACAACGGCAAAAAGACTACGAGCAGTACTTC
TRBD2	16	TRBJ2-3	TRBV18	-	CASSPDGTRSTDTQYF	TGTGCCAGCTCACCAGATGGGACTAGGAGCACAGATACGCAGTATTTT
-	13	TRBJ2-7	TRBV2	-	CASRVQGGYEQYF	TGTGCCAGCAGGGTGCAGGGAGGCTACGAGCAGTACTTC
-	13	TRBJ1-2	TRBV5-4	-	CASSTRQSYGYTF	TGTGCCAGCAGCACACGACAGTCCTATGGCTACACCTTC
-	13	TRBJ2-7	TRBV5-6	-	CASSLGQSYEQYF	TGTGCCAGCAGCTTGGGGCAGTCATACGAGCAGTACTTC
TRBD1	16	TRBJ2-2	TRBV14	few	CASSQGTGRGTGELFF	TGTGCCAGCAGCCAAGGGACAGGAAGGGGGACCGGGGAGCTGTTTTTT
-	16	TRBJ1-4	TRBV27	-	CASSKGGLRTNEKLFF	TGTGCCAGCAGTAAGGGGGGCCTACGAACTAATGAAAAACTGTTTTTT
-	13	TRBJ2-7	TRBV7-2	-	CASKDYNSYEQYF	TGTGCCAGCAAGGATTACAATTCATACGAGCAGTACTTC
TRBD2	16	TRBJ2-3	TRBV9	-	CASSPLAGEGTDTQYF	TGTGCCAGCAGCCCTTTAGCGGGGGAGGGGACAGATACGCAGTATTTT
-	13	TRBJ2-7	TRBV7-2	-	CASALNPNPEQYF	TGTGCCAGCGCCCTAAACCCCAACCCCGAGCAGTACTTC
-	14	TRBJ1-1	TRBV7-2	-	CASSLAPGGAEAFF	TGTGCCAGCAGCTTAGCTCCCGGGGGGGCTGAAGCTTTCTTT
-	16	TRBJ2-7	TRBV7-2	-	CASSLLLLASTYEQYF	TGTGCCAGCAGCCTCCTATTGCTTGCGTCGACCTACGAGCAGTACTTC
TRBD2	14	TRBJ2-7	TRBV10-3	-	CAIGTSGYSYEQYF	TGTGCCATTGGGACTAGCGGATACTCCTACGAGCAGTACTTC
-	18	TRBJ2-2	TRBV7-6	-	CASSHSGTATMNTGELFF	TGTGCCAGCAGCCACTCCGGGACGGCTACGATGAACACCGGGGAGCTGTTTTTT
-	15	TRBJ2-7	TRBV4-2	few	CASSQRSAGDYEQYF	TGTGCCAGCAGCCAACGCTCAGCCGGAGATTACGAGCAGTACTTC
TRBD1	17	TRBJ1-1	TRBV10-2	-	CASSGTGTADLNTEAFF	TGCGCCAGCAGTGGTACCGGGACAGCGGACTTAAACACTGAAGCTTTCTTT
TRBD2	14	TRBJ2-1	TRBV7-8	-	CASTLGTTYNEQFF	TGTGCCAGCACTTTGGGGACTACCTACAATGAGCAGTTCTTC
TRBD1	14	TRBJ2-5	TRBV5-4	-	CASSQGQLQETQYF	TGTGCCAGCAGCCAGGGACAGCTTCAAGAGACCCAGTACTTC
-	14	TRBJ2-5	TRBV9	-	CASSVDTGRETQYF	TGTGCCAGCAGCGTAGATACAGGGCGAGAGACCCAGTACTTC
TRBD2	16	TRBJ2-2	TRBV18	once	CASSPGLAPNTGELFF	TGTGCCAGCTCACCAGGACTAGCGCCGAACACCGGGGAGCTGTTTTTT
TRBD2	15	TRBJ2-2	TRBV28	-	CASSSPSGGTGELFF	TGTGCCAGCAGCTCCCCTAGCGGGGGGACCGGGGAGCTGTTTTTT
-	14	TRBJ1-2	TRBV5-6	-	CASSGAGWGFGYTF	TGTGCCAGCAGCGGGGCCGGGTGGGGTTTTGGCTACACCTTC
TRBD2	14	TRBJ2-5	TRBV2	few	CASSREGTSGTQYF	TGTGCCAGCAGTCGAGAAGGGACTAGCGGGACCCAGTACTTC
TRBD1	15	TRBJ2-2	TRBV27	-	CASRVRQGPGGELFF	TGTGCCAGCAGAGTCCGACAGGGGCCGGGCGGGGAGCTGTTTTTT
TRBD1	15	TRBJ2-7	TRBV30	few	CAWSVRTGEGSEQYF	TGTGCCTGGAGTGTACGGACAGGGGAAGGGTCCGAGCAGTACTTC
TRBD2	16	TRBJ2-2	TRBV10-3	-	CAIGLAGAAGTGELFF	TGTGCCATCGGGCTAGCGGGAGCCGCGGGGACCGGGGAGCTGTTTTTT
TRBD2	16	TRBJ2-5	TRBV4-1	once	CASSQAGLASQETQYF	TGCGCCAGCAGCCAAGCGGGACTAGCCTCACAAGAGACCCAGTACTTC
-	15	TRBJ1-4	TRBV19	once	CASSMTQGLGEKLFF	TGTGCCAGTAGTATGACACAGGGTTTAGGCGAAAAACTGTTTTTT
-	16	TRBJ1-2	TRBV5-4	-	CASSQPSYRERWGYTF	TGTGCCAGCAGCCAACCCTCGTACAGGGAGCGGTGGGGCTACACCTTC